This T cell receptor beta chain is drawn from a study of T cells in Graves' hyperthyroidism and ophthalmopathy. Findings and limits, study-wide: Progression to ophthalmopathy was predicted a median of 6.5 months early. Most thyroid-expanded clonotypes above 0.001 were also found in blood.

Graves' hyperthyroidism was deemed stable absent ophthalmopathy progression within 18 months. Orbital computed tomography and thyroid ultrasound, together with serum TRAb and thyroxine and clinical symptoms, were used for diagnoses. The germline gives CDR1 MNHEY, CDR2 SMNVEV (reference sequence). The CDR3 spans 14 residues. Researchers took RNA transcripts and amplified the TCR beta CDR3 regions from them. The HTBI primer set served for first-round RT-PCR of the TCR CDR3. TCRdb ran MiXCR on the multiplex PCR reads and lists one entry per CDR3 protein. The repertoire holds hundreds of thousands of distinct CDR3 sequences, with roughly 16% as singletons. On this clonotype: Its antigen remains unidentified. A single base separates this from a much larger clone, so it may be a read error.

The sequenced sample consisted of blood. V gene TRBV27 combines with J gene TRBJ2-7; D may be TRBD1 (6 bases). The TCR was taken from a woman aged 25 to 39 with Graves' hyperthyroidism. The CDR3 DNA follows: TGTGCCAGCGTCTGGGACAACGGCTCCCACGAGCAGTACTTC. Amino acids: CASVWDNGSHEQYF.